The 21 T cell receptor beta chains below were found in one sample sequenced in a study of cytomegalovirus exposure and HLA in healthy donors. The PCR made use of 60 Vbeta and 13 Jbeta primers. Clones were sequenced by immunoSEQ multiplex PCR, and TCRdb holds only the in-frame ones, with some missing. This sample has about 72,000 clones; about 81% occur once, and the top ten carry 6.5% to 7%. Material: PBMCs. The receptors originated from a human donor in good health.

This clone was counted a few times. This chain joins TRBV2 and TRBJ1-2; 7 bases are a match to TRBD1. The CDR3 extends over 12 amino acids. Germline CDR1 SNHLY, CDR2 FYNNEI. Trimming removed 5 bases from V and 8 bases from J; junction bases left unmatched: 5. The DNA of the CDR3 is TGTGCCAGCAGTCCCGGGACAGCCGGCTACACCTTC. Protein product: CASSPGTAGYTF.

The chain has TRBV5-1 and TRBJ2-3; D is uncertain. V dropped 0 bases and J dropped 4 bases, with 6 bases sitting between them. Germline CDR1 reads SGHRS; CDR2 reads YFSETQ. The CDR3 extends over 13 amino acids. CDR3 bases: TGCGCCAGCAGCTTGGAGCGTGCAGATACGCAGTATTTT. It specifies CASSLERADTQYF. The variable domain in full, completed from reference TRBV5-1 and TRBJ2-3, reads KAGVTQTPRYLIKTRGQQVTLSCSPISGHRSVSWYQQTPGQGLQFLFEYFSETQRNKGNFPGRFSGRQFSNSRSEMNVSTLELGDSALYLCASSLERADTQYFGPGTRLTVL.

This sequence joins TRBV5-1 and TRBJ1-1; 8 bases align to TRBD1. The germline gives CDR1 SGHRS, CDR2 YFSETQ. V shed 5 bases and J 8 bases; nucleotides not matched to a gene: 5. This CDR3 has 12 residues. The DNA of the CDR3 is TGCGCCAGCAGACCCACAGGGGGGGAAGCTTTCTTT. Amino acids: CASRPTGGEAFF.

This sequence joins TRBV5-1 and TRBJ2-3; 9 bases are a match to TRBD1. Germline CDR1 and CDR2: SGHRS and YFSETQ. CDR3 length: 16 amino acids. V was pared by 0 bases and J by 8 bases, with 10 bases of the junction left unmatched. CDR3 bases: TGCGCCAGCAGCTTGGTAGAGGACAGGGGTCTGGGTACGCAGTATTTT. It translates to CASSLVEDRGLGTQYF.

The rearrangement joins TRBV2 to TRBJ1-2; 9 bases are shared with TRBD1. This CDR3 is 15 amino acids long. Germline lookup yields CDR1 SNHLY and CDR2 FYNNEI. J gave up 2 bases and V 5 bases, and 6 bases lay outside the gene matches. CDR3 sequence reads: CASSKGTGLNYGYTF. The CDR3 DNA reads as TGTGCCAGCAGTAAAGGGACAGGGCTGAACTATGGCTACACCTTC.

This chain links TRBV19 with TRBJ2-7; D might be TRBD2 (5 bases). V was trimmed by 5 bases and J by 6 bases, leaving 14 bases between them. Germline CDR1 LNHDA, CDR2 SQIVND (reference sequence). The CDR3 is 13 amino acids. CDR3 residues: CASSSPAGLEQYF. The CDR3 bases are TGTGCCAGTAGTTCACCTGCGGGTCTCGAGCAGTACTTC.

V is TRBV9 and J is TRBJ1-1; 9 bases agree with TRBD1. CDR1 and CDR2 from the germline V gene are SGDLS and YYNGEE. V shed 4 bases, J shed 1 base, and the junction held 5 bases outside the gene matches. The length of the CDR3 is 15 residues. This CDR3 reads CASSKRTGENTEAFF. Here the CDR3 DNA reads TGTGCCAGCAGCAAACGGACAGGGGAGAACACTGAAGCTTTCTTT.

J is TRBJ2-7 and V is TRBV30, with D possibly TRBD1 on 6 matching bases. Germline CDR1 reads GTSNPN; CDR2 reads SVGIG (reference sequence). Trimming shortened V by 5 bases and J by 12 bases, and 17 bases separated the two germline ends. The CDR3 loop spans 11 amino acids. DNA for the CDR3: TGTGCCTGGGGGGTAGGGGGTAGAGGGTACTTC. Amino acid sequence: CAWGVGGRGYF. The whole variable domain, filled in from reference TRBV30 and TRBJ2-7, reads SQTIHQWPATLVQPVGSPLSLECTVEGTSNPNLYWYRQAAGRGLQLLFYSVGIGQISSEVPQNLSASRPQDRQFILSSKKLLLSDSGFYLCAWGVGGRGYFGPGTRLTVT.

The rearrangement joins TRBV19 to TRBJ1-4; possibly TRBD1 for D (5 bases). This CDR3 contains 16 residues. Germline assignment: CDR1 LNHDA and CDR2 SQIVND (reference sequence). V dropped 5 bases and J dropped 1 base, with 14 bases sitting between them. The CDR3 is CASSGAGWETNEKLFF. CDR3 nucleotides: TGTGCCAGTAGTGGGGCAGGGTGGGAAACTAATGAAAAACTGTTTTTT.

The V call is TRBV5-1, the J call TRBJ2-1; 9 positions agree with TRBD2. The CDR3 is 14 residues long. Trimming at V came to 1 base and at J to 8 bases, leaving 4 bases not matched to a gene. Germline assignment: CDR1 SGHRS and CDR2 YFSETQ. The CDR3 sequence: CASSLSSGGYEQFF. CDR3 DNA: TGCGCCAGCAGCTTGAGTAGCGGGGGATATGAGCAGTTCTTC.

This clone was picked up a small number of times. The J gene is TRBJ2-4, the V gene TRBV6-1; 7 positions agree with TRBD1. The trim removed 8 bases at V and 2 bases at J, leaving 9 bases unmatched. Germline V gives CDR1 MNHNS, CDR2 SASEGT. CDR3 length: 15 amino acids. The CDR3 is CASVEDRSTKNIQYF. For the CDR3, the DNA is TGTGCCAGCGTCGAGGACAGGTCGACCAAAAACATTCAGTACTTC.

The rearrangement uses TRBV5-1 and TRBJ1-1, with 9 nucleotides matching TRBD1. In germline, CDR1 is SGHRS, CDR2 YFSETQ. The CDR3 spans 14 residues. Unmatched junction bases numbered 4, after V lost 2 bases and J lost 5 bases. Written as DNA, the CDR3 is TGCGCCAGCAGCTTAGTACAGGGGGCTACTGAAGCTTTCTTT. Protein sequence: CASSLVQGATEAFF.

CDR3: CASSYGDRSLFGYTF. For the CDR3, the DNA is TGTGCCAGCAGTTATGGGGACAGGAGTCTATTTGGCTACACCTTC. The rearrangement links TRBV6-5 to TRBJ1-2, with TRBD1 matching over 8 bases. CDR1 is MNHEY, CDR2 SVGAGI, per germline. The CDR3 is made up of 15 amino acids. The J segment lost 7 bases and the V segment lost 3 bases, leaving 10 bases of the junction unmatched.

CDR3 nucleotides: TGTGCCAGCAGTTACTTTCCGAACACTGAAGCTTTCTTT. Translation gives CASSYFPNTEAFF. The rearrangement links TRBV28 to TRBJ1-1, with D unclear. Germline V gives CDR1 MDHEN, CDR2 SYDVKM. The CDR3 runs to 13 residues. V was trimmed by 4 bases and J by 1 base, leaving 7 bases between them.

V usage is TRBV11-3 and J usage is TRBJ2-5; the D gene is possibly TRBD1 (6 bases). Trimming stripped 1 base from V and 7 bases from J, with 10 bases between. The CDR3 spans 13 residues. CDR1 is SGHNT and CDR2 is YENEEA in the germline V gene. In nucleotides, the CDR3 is TGTGCCAGCAGCTTAGGCCAGGGGAGGACCCAGTACTTC. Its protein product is CASSLGQGRTQYF.

This CDR3 reads CASSQDFRDPTDTQYF. DNA of the CDR3: TGTGCCAGCAGCCAAGATTTCCGGGATCCCACAGATACGCAGTATTTT. V gene TRBV4-2 combines with J gene TRBJ2-3; a weak D match, TRBD2 (5 bases). Trimming cost V 0 bases and J 2 bases, with 12 bases left between them. Germline V lookup: CDR1 LGHNA, CDR2 YNFKEQ. This CDR3 spans 16 amino acids.

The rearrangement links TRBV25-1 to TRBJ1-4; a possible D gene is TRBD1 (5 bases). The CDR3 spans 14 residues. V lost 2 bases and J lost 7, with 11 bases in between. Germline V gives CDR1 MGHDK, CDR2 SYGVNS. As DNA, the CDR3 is TGTGCCAGCAGTGAACGGGGGGTTGGTGAAAAACTGTTTTTT. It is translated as CASSERGVGEKLFF.

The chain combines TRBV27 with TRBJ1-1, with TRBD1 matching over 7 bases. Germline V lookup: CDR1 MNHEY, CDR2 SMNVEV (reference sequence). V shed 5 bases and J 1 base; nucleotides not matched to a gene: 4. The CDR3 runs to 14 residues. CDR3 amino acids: CASSRQGQNTEAFF. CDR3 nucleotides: TGTGCCAGCAGTCGACAGGGACAGAACACTGAAGCTTTCTTT.

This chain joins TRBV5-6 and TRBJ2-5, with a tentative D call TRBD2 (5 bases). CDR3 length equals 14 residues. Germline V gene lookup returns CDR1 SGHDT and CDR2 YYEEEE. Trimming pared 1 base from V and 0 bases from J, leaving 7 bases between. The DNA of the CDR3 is TGTGCCAGCAGCTTGCGAGGGTACCAAGAGACCCAGTACTTC. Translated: CASSLRGYQETQYF.

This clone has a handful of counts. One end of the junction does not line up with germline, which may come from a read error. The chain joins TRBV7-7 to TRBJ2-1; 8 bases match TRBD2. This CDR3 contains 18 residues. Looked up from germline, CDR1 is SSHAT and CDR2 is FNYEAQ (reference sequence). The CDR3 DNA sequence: TGTGCTAGCAGCTTAGCGTCGGGGGGGATTAGCTCCTACAATGAGCAGTTCTTC. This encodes CASSLASGGISSYNEQFF.

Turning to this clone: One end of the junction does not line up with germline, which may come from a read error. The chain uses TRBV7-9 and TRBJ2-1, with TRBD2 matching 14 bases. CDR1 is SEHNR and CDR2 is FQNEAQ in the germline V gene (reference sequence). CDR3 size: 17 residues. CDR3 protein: CSSSLGLAGGQHDEQFF. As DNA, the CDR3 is TGTTCCAGCAGCCTCGGACTAGCGGGGGGACAACACGATGAGCAGTTCTTC. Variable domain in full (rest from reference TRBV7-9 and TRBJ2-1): DTGVSQNPRHKITKRGQNVTFRCDPISEHNRLYWYRQTLGQGPEFLTYFQNEAQLEKSRLLSDRFSAERPKGSFSTLEIQRTEQGDSAMYLCSSSLGLAGGQHDEQFFGPGTRLTVL.